Below, 20 T cell receptor beta chains from the same sample are listed, as sequenced in a study of blood T cell repertoires in COVID-19. Sequenced by immunoSEQ multiplex PCR; TCRdb stores in-frame clones only, minus some. The data show some 20,000 clones, less than 95% seen once. Sample: peripheral blood. The receptors were gathered from a man in his 70s with acute or convalescent COVID-19.

The CDR3 region has the DNA TGTGCCAGCAGTCGTCGGACAGAAGGCAATGAAAAACTGTTTTTT. Translating gives CASSRRTEGNEKLFF. The gene calls are TRBV5-4 and TRBJ1-4; possible D gene TRBD1, 6 bases. The CDR3 length is 15 residues. The germline V gene encodes CDR1 SGHNT and CDR2 YYREEE (reference sequence). V was clipped by 5 bases and J by 5 bases, with 16 bases between them.

This rearrangement joins TRBV28 to TRBJ1-2, with D uncertain. The germline V gene has CDR1 MDHEN and CDR2 SYDVKM. Trimming removed 4 bases at V and 5 bases at J, with 17 bases between. CDR3 size: 15 residues. CDR3 nucleotides: TGTGCCAGCAGTTCTACACCTCGCGGAGGATATGGCTACACCTTC. This translates into CASSSTPRGGYGYTF.

CDR3 protein: CATSDYPTSQDGYTF. The CDR3 DNA sequence: TGTGCCACCAGTGATTACCCGACTTCACAGGATGGCTACACCTTC. V and J are TRBV24-1 and TRBJ1-2; D possibly corresponds to TRBD1 (5 bases). Germline V lookup: CDR1 KGHDR, CDR2 SFDVKD. The CDR3 sequence is 15 residues long. Trimming took 2 bases from V and 6 from J, leaving 15 bases between them.

This rearrangement joins TRBV2 to TRBJ2-2, with D possibly being TRBD2 (6 bases). This CDR3 region has 14 residues. Trimming pared 8 bases from V and 2 bases from J, leaving 12 bases between. Germline V gene sequence: CDR1 SNHLY, CDR2 FYNNEI. This chain's CDR3 is CASSGERNTGELFF. The CDR3 DNA is TGTGCCAGCTCGGGGGAGCGTAACACCGGGGAGCTGTTTTTT.

This chain uses TRBV3-1 (or the pseudogene TRBV3-2) with TRBJ1-1; tentative D call: TRBD1 (6 bases). The germline gives CDR1 LGHDT, CDR2 YNNKEL (reference sequence). V shed 1 base and J shed 4 bases, with 13 bases lying between them. This CDR3 has 15 amino acids. This CDR3 is CASSQGSGGLTEAFF. CDR3 coding DNA: TGTGCCAGCAGCCAAGGGTCCGGGGGGCTCACTGAAGCTTTCTTT.

The rearrangement links TRBV7-2 to TRBJ2-2, with 7 positions matching TRBD2. The CDR3 loop spans 16 amino acids. Trimming took 5 bases from V and 0 from J; bases not matched to a gene: 6. CDR1 and CDR2 from the germline V gene are SGHTA and FQGNSA. The CDR3 DNA is TGTGCCAGCAGCCCTGCCGGGACTACGAACACCGGGGAGCTGTTTTTT. Its translation is CASSPAGTTNTGELFF.

V and J are TRBV19 and TRBJ1-2; D uncertain. Trimming left V 6 bases short and J 2 bases short, with 13 bases between. The CDR3 spans 14 residues. Germline V lookup: CDR1 LNHDA, CDR2 SQIVND (reference sequence). DNA of the CDR3: TGTGCCAGTAGACCTCCCGGTTCCAACTATGGCTACACCTTC. Translated: CASRPPGSNYGYTF. Combining the CDR3 with reference TRBV19 and TRBJ1-2 gives the whole variable domain DGGITQSPKYLFRKEGQNVTLSCEQNLNHDAMYWYRQDPGQGLRLIYYSQIVNDFQKGDIAEGYSVSREKKESFPLTVTSAQKNPTAFYLCASRPPGSNYGYTFGSGTRLTVV.

In this sample, this clone turned up a few times. The V call is TRBV5-1, the J call TRBJ1-2; 9 bases are shared with TRBD1. The CDR3 totals 17 residues. With 4 bases clipped from V and 3 bases from J, the junction kept 13 bases outside the gene matches. Germline CDR1 is SGHRS and CDR2 is YFSETQ. As DNA, the CDR3 is TGCGCCAGCAGCCCCCGGACAGGGGCGTCCGTCGACTATGGCTACACCTTC. It specifies CASSPRTGASVDYGYTF.

In DNA form, the CDR3 reads TGCGCCAGCAGCTTGGGACAGGGGGAGAGTGGCTACACCTTC. Amino acids: CASSLGQGESGYTF. V is TRBV5-1 and J is TRBJ1-2, with TRBD1 matching over 9 bases. J lost 7 bases, V lost 0 bases, and 4 bases had no gene match. This CDR3 is 14 amino acids long. Looked up from germline, CDR1 is SGHRS and CDR2 is YFSETQ. Looking up the rest from reference TRBV5-1 and TRBJ1-2 gives the full variable domain: KAGVTQTPRYLIKTRGQQVTLSCSPISGHRSVSWYQQTPGQGLQFLFEYFSETQRNKGNFPGRFSGRQFSNSRSEMNVSTLELGDSALYLCASSLGQGESGYTFGSGTRLTVV.

The CDR3, as DNA: TGTGCCTGGAGGGAATGGGTAGCGGGAGTAAGCAATGAGCAGTTCTTC. Amino acid sequence: CAWREWVAGVSNEQFF. J is TRBJ2-1 and V is TRBV30; TRBD2 agrees at 9 bases. Unmatched junction bases numbered 12, after V lost 3 bases and J lost 6 bases. The CDR3 length is 16 residues. Germline CDR1 reads GTSNPN; CDR2 reads SVGIG (reference sequence).

The V and J genes are TRBV7-2 and TRBJ2-5; 15 nucleotides align to TRBD2. V was clipped by 5 bases and J by 5 bases; unmatched bases: 6. The CDR3 is made up of 16 amino acids. Germline lookup yields CDR1 SGHTA and CDR2 FQGNSA. The CDR3 region has the DNA TGTGCCAGCAGCCCGGGACTAGCGGGGGGTTCGGAGACCCAGTACTTC. Encoded protein: CASSPGLAGGSETQYF.

This clone appeared a single time. The chain uses TRBV4-3 and TRBJ1-2; 8 bases are shared with TRBD1. Germline V gene lookup returns CDR1 LGHNA and CDR2 YSLEER. This CDR3 region has 14 residues. Germline trimming cut 4 bases from V and 5 bases from J; bases unmatched to any gene: 6. The CDR3 nucleotides are TGCGCCAGCAGCCGCGGACAGGGACTTTATGGCTACACCTTC. Translating gives CASSRGQGLYGYTF.

The chain joins TRBV28 to TRBJ2-3; D uncertain. Germline lookup yields CDR1 MDHEN and CDR2 SYDVKM. The CDR3 loop spans 13 amino acids. V gave up 6 bases and J gave up 0 bases, with 7 bases separating them. The CDR3 DNA reads TGTGCCAGCAGAATGGCTAGCACAGATACGCAGTATTTT. Translation gives CASRMASTDTQYF.

In this sample, this clone turned up once. This rearrangement joins TRBV6-6 to TRBJ1-2; D might be TRBD1 (5 bases). The CDR3 has 13 amino acids. CDR1 and CDR2 from the germline V gene are MNHNY and SVGAGI (reference sequence). V gave up 3 bases and J gave up 8 bases, with 13 bases separating them. This CDR3 reads CASSYQDREGYTF. Written as DNA, the CDR3 is TGTGCCAGCAGTTATCAAGACAGAGAGGGCTACACCTTC.

This CDR3 reads CASNPPGTGSTDTQYF. Here the CDR3 DNA reads TGTGCCAGCAACCCACCAGGGACAGGGAGCACAGATACGCAGTATTTT. The V and J genes are TRBV5-6 and TRBJ2-3; 9 nucleotides agree with TRBD1. Germline V CDR1 and CDR2: SGHDT, YYEEEE. The ends lost 6 bases at V and 0 bases at J; junction bases unmatched: 8. CDR3 length equals 16 residues. Supplemented by reference TRBV5-6 and TRBJ2-3, the full variable domain reads DAGVTQSPTHLIKTRGQQVTLRCSPKSGHDTVSWYQQALGQGPQFIFQYYEEEERQRGNFPDRFSGHQFPNYSSELNVNALLLGDSALYLCASNPPGTGSTDTQYFGPGTRLTVL.

This chain connects TRBV7-8 to TRBJ1-6; possibly TRBD1 for D (6 bases). Germline CDR1 SGHVS, CDR2 FQNEAQ. This CDR3 comprises 13 residues. V was clipped by 3 bases and J by 10 bases, with 10 bases between them. The CDR3 bases are TGTGCCAGCAGCTTGGACAGAGGGTCACCCCTCCACTTT. It encodes CASSLDRGSPLHF.

The chain employs TRBV9 and TRBJ2-3; D not certain. CDR3 length: 12 residues. With 3 bases removed from V and 3 bases from J, the gap between germline ends came to 5 bases. Looked up from germline, CDR1 is SGDLS and CDR2 is YYNGEE. The CDR3: CASSANTDTQYF. CDR3 bases: TGTGCCAGCAGCGCTAATACAGATACGCAGTATTTT.

V usage is TRBV3-1 (or the pseudogene TRBV3-2) and J usage is TRBJ2-3, with 10 bases fitting TRBD2. Germline V gives CDR1 LGHDT, CDR2 YNNKEL (reference sequence). Trimming took 3 bases from V and 1 from J; bases not matched to a gene: 4. The CDR3 sequence is 16 residues long. The CDR3 DNA sequence: TGTGCCAGCAGCCAGAGCCTAGCGGGGGGCACAGATACGCAGTATTTT. Translated: CASSQSLAGGTDTQYF.

The CDR3: CASSLGTGEQYF. For the CDR3, the DNA is TGTGCCAGCAGTTTAGGTACCGGGGAGCAGTACTTC. The rearrangement links TRBV12-3 or TRBV12-4 to TRBJ2-7; D gene uncertain. CDR3 length: 12 amino acids. Trimming removed 1 base from V and 7 bases from J, with 8 bases in between.

V is TRBV19 and J is TRBJ1-5; 7 nucleotides line up with TRBD1. This CDR3 region has 15 residues. Germline lookup yields CDR1 LNHDA and CDR2 SQIVND (reference sequence). V shed 5 bases, J shed 5 bases, and the junction held 9 bases outside the gene matches. CDR3 bases: TGTGCCAGTAGTCCTCGACAGGGTAGGGATCAGCCCCAGCATTTT. Its translation is CASSPRQGRDQPQHF.